This T cell receptor (beta chain) was sequenced for a study of cytomegalovirus exposure and HLA in healthy donors. In the case of this clone: Its specificity is not known.

Study results and caveats: TCR beta sequences numbering about 17,000 were associated with HLA alleles at 0.05 false discovery rate in a later analysis. Earlier analysis looked at TCR beta V segments, and most were productive about 87% or about 30% of the time. Researchers reported in a later analysis that a missense DCLRE1C variant was tied to TCR beta V- and J-gene trimming.

Looked up from germline, CDR1 is MGHRA and CDR2 is YSYEKL. J gave up 5 bases and V 2 bases, and 7 bases lay outside the gene matches. The CDR3 extends over 16 amino acids. The study ran its PCR with 60 Vbeta and 13 Jbeta primers. Produced via immunoSEQ multiplex PCR; TCRdb's table is partial and in-frame only. The sample records over 75,000 clones, 84% being singletons. Sequencing was done on a sample of PBMCs. The chain links TRBV4-1 to TRBJ2-1; 9 positions match TRBD1. This TCR came from a woman aged 18-29 years in good health and CMV-seropositive. The CDR3 DNA reads TGCGCCAGCAGCCAACCCGGGACAGGGTTCAACAATGAGCAGTTCTTC. This gives the protein CASSQPGTGFNNEQFF.